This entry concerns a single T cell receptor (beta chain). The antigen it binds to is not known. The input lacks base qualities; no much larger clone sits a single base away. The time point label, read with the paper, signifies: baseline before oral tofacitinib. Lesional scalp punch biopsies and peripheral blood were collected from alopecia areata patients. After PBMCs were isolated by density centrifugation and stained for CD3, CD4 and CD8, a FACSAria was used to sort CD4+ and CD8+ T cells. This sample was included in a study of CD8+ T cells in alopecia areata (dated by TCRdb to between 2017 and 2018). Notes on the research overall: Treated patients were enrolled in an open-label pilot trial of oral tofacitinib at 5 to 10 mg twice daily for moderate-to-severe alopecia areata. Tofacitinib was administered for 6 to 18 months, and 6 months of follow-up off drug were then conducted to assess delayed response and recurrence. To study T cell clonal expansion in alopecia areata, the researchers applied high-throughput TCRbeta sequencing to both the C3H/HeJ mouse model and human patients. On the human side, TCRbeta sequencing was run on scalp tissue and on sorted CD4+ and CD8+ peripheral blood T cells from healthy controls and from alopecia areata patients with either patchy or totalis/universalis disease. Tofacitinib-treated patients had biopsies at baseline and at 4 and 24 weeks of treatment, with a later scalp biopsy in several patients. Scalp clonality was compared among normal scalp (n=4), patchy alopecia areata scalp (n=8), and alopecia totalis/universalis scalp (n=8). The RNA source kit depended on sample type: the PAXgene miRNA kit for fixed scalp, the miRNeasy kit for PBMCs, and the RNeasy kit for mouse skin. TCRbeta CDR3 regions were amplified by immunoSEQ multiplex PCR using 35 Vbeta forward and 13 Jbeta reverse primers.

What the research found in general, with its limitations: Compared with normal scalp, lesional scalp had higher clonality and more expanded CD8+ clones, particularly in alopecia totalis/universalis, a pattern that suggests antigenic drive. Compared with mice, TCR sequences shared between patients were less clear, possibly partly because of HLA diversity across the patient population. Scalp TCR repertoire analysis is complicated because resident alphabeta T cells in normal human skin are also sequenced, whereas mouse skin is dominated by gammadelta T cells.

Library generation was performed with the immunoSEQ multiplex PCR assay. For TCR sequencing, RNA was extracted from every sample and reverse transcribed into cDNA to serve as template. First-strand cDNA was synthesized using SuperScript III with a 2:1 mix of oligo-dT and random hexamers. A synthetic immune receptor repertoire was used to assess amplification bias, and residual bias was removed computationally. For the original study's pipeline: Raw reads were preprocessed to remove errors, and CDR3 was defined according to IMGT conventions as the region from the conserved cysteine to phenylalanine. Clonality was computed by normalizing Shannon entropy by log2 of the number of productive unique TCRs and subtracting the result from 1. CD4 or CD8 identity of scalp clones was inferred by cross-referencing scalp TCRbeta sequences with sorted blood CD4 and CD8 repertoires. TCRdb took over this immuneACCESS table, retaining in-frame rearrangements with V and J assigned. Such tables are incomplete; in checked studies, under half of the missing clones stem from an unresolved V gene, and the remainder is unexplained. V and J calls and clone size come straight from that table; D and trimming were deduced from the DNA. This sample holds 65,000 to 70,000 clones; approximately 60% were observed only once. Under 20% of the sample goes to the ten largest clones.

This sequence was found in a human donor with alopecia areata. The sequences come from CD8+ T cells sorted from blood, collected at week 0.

CDR3 loop: CASSGTGEGNTEAFF. The sequenced DNA: TGTGCCAGCAGCGGGACAGGGGAGGGGAACACTGAAGCTTTCTTT. The V and J segments used are TRBV27 and TRBJ1-1, with 10 bases aligning to TRBD1. Per the germline V gene (reference sequence), MNHEY is the CDR1 and SMNVEV is the CDR2. The CDR3 numbers 15 residues from cysteine through phenylalanine. Of all the DNA, just the CDR3 is kept, 45 bases in frame from base 1. After removal of 6 bases from V and 1 base from J, the junction retains 5 bases not matched to a gene.